The next 5 T cell receptor beta chains were all read from a single sample in a study of metastatic and nonmetastatic thyroid tumors. Not a single patient had been given any form of treatment at any point before undergoing thyroid surgery. Using MiXCR, TCRdb reanalyzed the PCR reads. The sample lists tens of thousands of clones, 13% occurring once. The sample comprised blood. These receptors originate from a female donor with papillary thyroid cancer or a benign thyroid nodule (not recorded which). Some clones in this sample may be carry-over from other donors' samples.

The chain carries TRBV9 and TRBJ2-3; 7 bases line up with TRBD1. V gave up 3 bases and J gave up 5 bases; unmatched junction bases: 9. Germline-derived CDR1 and CDR2 are SGDLS and YYNGEE. The CDR3 spans 15 residues. The CDR3 DNA sequence: TGTGCCAGCAGCGCCCGACAGGGAACAGGAGATACGCAGTATTTT. It encodes CASSARQGTGDTQYF. Together with reference TRBV9 and TRBJ2-3, the CDR3 gives the full variable domain: DSGVTQTPKHLITATGQRVTLRCSPRSGDLSVYWYQQSLDQGLQFLIQYYNGEERAKGNILERFSAQQFPDLHSELNLSSLELGDSALYFCASSARQGTGDTQYFGPGTRLTVL.

Ten or more counts support this clone. The rearrangement joins TRBV27 to TRBJ2-3; D is undetermined. The CDR3 extends over 14 amino acids. Germline V lookup: CDR1 MNHEY, CDR2 SMNVEV (reference sequence). V was shortened by 4 bases and J by 0 bases, with 8 bases between the two germline ends. The CDR3 loop reads CASSSKTSTDTQYF. The CDR3, as DNA: TGTGCCAGCAGTTCGAAGACCAGCACAGATACGCAGTATTTT.

This chain connects TRBV28 to TRBJ1-5; maybe TRBD1 (6 bases). Between the trimmed V and J ends, which lost 1 base and 2 bases, there was a span of 9 bases. The germline V gene encodes CDR1 MDHEN and CDR2 SYDVKM. This CDR3 spans 15 amino acids. The chain's CDR3 is CASSLSGARNQPQHF. CDR3 coding DNA: TGTGCCAGCAGTTTATCGGGGGCACGCAATCAGCCCCAGCATTTT.

In its sample, this clone was seen many times. The chain combines TRBV29-1 with TRBJ1-1; unclear D gene. Deletions cut 5 bases from V and 11 bases from J, with 15 bases between. Germline V lookup: CDR1 SQVTM, CDR2 ANQGSEA. This CDR3 spans 11 amino acids. The chain's CDR3 is CSVTDGVAAFF. CDR3 DNA sequence: TGCAGCGTTACCGACGGGGTAGCGGCTTTCTTT.

This clone was counted ten times or more. CDR3 protein: CASTGDAYNEQFF. The CDR3 DNA reads as TGCGCCAGCACGGGGGACGCCTACAATGAGCAGTTCTTC. J is TRBJ2-1 and V is TRBV5-1, with D maybe TRBD2 (6 bases). Trimming shortened V by 6 bases and J by 2 bases, and 9 bases separated the two germline ends. CDR1 and CDR2 from the germline V gene are SGHRS and YFSETQ. The CDR3 covers 13 residues.